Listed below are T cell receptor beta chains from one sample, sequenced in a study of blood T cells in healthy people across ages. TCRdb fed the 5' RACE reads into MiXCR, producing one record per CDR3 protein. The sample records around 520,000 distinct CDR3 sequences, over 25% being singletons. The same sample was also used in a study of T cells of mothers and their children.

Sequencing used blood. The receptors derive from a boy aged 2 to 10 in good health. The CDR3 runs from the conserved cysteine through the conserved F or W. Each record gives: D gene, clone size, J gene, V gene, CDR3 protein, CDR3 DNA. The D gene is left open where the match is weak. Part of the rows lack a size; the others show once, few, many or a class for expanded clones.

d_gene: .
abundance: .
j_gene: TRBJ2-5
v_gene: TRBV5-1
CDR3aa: CASSFAPRPGETQYF
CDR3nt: TGCGCCAGCAGCTTCGCTCCAAGGCCGGGAGAGACCCAGTACTTC

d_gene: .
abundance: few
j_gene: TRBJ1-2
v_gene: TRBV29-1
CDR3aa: CSVERRGVDF
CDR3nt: TGCAGCGTTGAAAGGAGGGGGGTAGACTTC

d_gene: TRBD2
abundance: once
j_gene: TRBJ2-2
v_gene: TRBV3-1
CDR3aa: CASSHPGLAGGRELFF
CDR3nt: TGTGCCAGCAGCCACCCGGGACTAGCGGGAGGGAGGGAGCTGTTTTTT

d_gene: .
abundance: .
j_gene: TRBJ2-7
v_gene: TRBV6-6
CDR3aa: CASSYSMGRGDEQYF
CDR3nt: TGTGCCAGCAGTTACTCGATGGGGCGGGGAGACGAGCAGTACTTC

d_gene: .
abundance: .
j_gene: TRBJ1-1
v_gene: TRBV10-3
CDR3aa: CAISERGETEAFF
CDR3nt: TGTGCCATCAGTGAAAGGGGGGAAACTGAAGCTTTCTTT

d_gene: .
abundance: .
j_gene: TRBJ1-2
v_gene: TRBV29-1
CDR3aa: CSSRDGIYGYTF
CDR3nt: TGCAGCTCCCGGGACGGCATCTATGGCTACACCTTC

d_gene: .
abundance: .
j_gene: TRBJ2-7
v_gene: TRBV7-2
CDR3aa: CASSTGPSYEQYF
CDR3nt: TGTGCCAGCAGCACAGGTCCCTCCTACGAGCAGTACTTC

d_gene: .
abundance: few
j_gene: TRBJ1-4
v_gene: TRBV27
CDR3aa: CASSHPADSEKLFF
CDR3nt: TGTGCCAGCAGTCACCCCGCGGACAGCGAAAAACTGTTTTTT

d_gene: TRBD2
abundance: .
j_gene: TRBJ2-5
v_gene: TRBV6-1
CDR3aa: CASSVAGGGETQYF
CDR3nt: TGTGCCAGCAGTGTAGCGGGGGGCGGAGAGACCCAGTACTTC

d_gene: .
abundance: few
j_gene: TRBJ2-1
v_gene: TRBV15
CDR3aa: CATSRDIWGEQFF
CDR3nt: TGTGCCACCAGCAGAGATATCTGGGGTGAGCAGTTCTTC

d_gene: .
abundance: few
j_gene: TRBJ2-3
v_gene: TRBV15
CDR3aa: CATSRDVRDTQYF
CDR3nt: TGTGCCACCAGCAGAGATGTCAGAGATACGCAGTATTTT

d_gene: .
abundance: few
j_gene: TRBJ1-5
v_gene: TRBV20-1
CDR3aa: CSVKRDVGQPQHF
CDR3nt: TGCAGTGTCAAGCGGGACGTGGGTCAGCCCCAGCATTTT

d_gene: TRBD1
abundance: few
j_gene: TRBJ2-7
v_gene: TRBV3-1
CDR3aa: CASSQNVQGGGEQYF
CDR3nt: TGTGCCAGCAGCCAAAACGTACAGGGGGGTGGCGAGCAGTACTTC

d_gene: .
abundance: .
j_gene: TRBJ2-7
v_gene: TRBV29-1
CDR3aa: CSVDSGEQYF
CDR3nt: TGCAGCGTGGACAGTGGCGAGCAGTACTTC

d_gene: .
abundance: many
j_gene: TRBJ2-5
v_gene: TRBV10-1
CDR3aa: CASSGPDRGTQYF
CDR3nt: TGCGCCAGCAGTGGGCCCGATCGGGGGACCCAGTACTTC

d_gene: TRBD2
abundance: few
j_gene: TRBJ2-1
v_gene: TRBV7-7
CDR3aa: CASSLGASGTDNEQFF
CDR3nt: TGTGCCAGCAGCTTAGGAGCTAGCGGGACTGACAATGAGCAGTTCTTC

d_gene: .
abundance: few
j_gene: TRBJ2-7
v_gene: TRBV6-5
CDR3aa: CASIPPGSGEQYF
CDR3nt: TGTGCCAGCATCCCGCCCGGGTCGGGCGAGCAGTACTTC

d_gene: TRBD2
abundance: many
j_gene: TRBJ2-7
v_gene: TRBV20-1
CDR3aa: CSARDISGGPYEQYF
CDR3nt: TGCAGTGCTAGAGATATCAGCGGGGGGCCCTACGAGCAGTACTTC

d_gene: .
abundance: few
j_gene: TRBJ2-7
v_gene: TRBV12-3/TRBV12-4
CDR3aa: CASSVRTAYEQYF
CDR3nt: TGTGCCAGCAGCGTGCGGACGGCATACGAGCAGTACTTC

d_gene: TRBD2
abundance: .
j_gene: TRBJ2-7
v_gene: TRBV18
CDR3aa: CASSPLAGDGERYEQYF
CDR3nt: TGTGCCAGCTCACCACTAGCGGGAGACGGAGAGCGCTACGAGCAGTACTTC

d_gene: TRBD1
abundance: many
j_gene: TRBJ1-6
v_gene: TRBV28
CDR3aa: CASSALTGRQSPLHF
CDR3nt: TGTGCCAGCAGTGCATTGACAGGGAGACAGTCACCCCTCCACTTT

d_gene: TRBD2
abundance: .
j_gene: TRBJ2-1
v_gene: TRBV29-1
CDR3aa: CSVDSLAGGTYNEQFF
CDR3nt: TGCAGCGTTGACAGTCTAGCGGGTGGGACCTACAATGAGCAGTTCTTC

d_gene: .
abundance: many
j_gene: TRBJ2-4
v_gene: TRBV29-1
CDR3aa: CSGEIGTCIQYF
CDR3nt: TGCAGCGGGGAGATAGGGACATGCATTCAGTACTTC

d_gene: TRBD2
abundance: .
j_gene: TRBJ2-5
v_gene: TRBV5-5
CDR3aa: CASSLLAGEMETQYF
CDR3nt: TGTGCCAGCAGCTTGCTAGCGGGGGAAATGGAGACCCAGTACTTC

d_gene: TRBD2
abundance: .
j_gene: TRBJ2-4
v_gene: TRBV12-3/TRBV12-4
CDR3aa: CASRATGGKNIQYF
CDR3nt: TGTGCCAGCAGAGCCACGGGGGGCAAAAACATTCAGTACTTC

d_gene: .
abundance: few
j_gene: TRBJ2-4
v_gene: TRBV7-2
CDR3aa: CASSPRQGVNIQYF
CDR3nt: TGTGCCAGCAGCCCAAGACAAGGCGTCAACATTCAGTACTTC

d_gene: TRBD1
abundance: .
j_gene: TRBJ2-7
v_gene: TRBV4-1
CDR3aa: CASSQVGQGQLYEQYF
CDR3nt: TGCGCCAGCAGCCAAGTGGGACAGGGGCAACTCTACGAGCAGTACTTC

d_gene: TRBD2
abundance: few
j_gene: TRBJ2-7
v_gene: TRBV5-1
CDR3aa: CASSLERGMTYEQYF
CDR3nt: TGCGCCAGCAGCTTGGAGCGGGGGATGACCTACGAGCAGTACTTC

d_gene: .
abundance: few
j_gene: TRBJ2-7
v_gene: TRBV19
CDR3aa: CASSIREGLYEQYF
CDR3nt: TGTGCCAGTAGTATCCGGGAAGGGTTATACGAGCAGTACTTC

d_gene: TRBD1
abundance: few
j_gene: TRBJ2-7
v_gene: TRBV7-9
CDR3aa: CASSSNLDRDHEQYF
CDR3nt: TGTGCCAGCAGCTCCAACCTGGACAGGGACCACGAGCAGTACTTC

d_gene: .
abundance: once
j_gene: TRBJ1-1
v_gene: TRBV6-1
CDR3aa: CASSELGGTEAFF
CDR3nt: TGTGCCAGCAGTGAACTGGGGGGGACTGAAGCTTTCTTT

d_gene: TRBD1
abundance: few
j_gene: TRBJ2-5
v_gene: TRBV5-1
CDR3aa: CASSPIKGAETQYF
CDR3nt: TGCGCCAGCAGCCCAATCAAGGGGGCCGAGACCCAGTACTTC

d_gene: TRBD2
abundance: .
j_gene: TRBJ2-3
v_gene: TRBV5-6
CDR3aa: CASSPGTSGVDTQYF
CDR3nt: TGTGCCAGCAGCCCGGGGACTAGCGGGGTGGATACGCAGTATTTT

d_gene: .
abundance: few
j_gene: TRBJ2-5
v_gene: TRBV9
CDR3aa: CASSVAGDFQVETQYF
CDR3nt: TGTGCCAGCAGCGTAGCCGGGGACTTTCAAGTAGAGACCCAGTACTTC

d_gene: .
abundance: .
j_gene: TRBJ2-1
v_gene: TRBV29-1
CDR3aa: CSGKGPISYNEQFF
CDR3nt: TGCAGCGGCAAAGGACCGATCTCCTACAATGAGCAGTTCTTC

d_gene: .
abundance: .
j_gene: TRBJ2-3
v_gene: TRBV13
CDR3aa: CVSSLGGALLTDTQYF
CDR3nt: TGTGTCAGCAGCTTAGGGGGGGCCCTGCTCACAGATACGCAGTATTTT

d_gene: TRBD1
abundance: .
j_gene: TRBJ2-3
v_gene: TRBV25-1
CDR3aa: CASRGQLLTDTQYF
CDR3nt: TGTGCCAGCCGGGGACAGCTCCTCACAGATACGCAGTATTTT

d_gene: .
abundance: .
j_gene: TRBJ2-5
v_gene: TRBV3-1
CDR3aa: CASSQGDGLETQYF
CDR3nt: TGTGCCAGCAGCCAGGGAGATGGGTTGGAGACCCAGTACTTC

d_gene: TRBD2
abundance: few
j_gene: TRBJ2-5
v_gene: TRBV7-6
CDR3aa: CASSLFLAGGQEGEQYF
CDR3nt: TGTGCCAGCAGCTTATTTCTAGCGGGAGGGCAGGAGGGGGAGCAGTACTTC

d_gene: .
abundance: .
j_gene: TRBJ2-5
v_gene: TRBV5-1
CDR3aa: CASSLGPTGTQYF
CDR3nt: TGCGCCAGCAGCTTGGGGCCGACGGGGACCCAGTACTTC

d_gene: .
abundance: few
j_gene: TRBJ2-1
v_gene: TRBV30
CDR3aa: CAWSSQGFDSNNEQFF
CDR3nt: TGTGCCTGGAGTTCACAGGGATTCGATTCCAACAATGAGCAGTTCTTC

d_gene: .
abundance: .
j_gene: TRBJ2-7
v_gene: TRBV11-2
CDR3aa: CASSPLGGSYEQYF
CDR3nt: TGTGCCAGCAGCCCTTTGGGGGGTTCCTACGAGCAGTACTTC

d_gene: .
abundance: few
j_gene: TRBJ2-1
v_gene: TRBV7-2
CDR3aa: CASSPAGLGSYNEQFF
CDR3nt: TGTGCCAGCAGTCCCGCCGGGTTAGGCTCCTACAATGAGCAGTTCTTC

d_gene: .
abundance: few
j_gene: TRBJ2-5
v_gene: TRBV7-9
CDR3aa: CASSNLGLETQYF
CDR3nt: TGTGCCAGCAGCAACCTGGGGTTGGAGACCCAGTACTTC

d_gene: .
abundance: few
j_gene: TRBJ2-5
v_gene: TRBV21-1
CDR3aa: CASGRRCLETQYF
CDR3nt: TGTGCCAGCGGCAGGAGGTGTCTGGAGACCCAGTACTTC

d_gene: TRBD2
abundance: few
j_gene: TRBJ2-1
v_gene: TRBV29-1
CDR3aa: CSVEGTSGRASNEQFF
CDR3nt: TGCAGCGTTGAAGGGACTAGCGGGAGGGCCAGCAATGAGCAGTTCTTC

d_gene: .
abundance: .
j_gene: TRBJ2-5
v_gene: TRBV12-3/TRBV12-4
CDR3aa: CANPSWRGVETQYF
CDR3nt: TGTGCCAACCCGAGTTGGCGCGGGGTAGAGACCCAGTACTTC

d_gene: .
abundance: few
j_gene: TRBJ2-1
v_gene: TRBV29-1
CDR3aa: CSARPTTSPYNEQFF
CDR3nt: TGCAGCGCACGACCCACGACTAGTCCCTACAATGAGCAGTTCTTC

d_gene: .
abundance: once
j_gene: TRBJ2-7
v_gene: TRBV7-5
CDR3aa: CISVSEASGGREEWGETQYF
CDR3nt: .

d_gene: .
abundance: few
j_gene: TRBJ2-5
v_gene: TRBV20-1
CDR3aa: CSASPGLPIPSQETQYF
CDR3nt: TGCAGTGCTAGCCCGGGACTCCCAATTCCAAGCCAAGAGACCCAGTACTTC

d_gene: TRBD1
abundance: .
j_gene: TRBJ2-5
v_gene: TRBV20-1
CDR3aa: CSAATGGGETQYF
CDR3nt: TGCAGTGCTGCCACAGGGGGCGGGGAGACCCAGTACTTC

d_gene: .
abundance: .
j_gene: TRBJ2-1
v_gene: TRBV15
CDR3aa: CATSREGDSSYNEQFF
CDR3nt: TGTGCCACCAGCAGAGAGGGAGACAGCTCCTACAATGAGCAGTTCTTC

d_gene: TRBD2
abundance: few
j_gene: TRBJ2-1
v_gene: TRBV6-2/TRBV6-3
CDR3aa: CASSGTSDPCNEQFF
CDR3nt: TGTGCCAGCAGTGGCACTAGCGACCCCTGCAATGAGCAGTTCTTC

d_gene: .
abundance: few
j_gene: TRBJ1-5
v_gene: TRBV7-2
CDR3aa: CASSLGDLRRQHF
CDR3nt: TGTGCCAGCAGCTTAGGAGACCTCCGGCGGCAACATTTT